These T cell receptor beta chains were read from a single sample in a study of T cells in localized non-small cell lung cancer. The protocol was immunoSEQ multiplex PCR, while the TCRdb copy is restricted to in-frame clones and leaves out a portion. Of 70,000 to 95,000 clones detected, approximately 90% appear once; the ten largest clones hold roughly 4%. Source: PBMCs, taken before any cancer treatment. The receptor set was obtained from a woman aged 40-69 years with stage II squamous cell lung carcinoma. CDR3s include the opening cysteine and the closing phenylalanine or tryptophan. The D gene is left open where the match is weak. Clone sizes are given selectively: once, few, many, or a class where the clone is expanded.

d_gene	abundance	v_gene	CDR3aa
TRBD1	-	TRBV10-2	CASSDPGQGFYEQYF
TRBD1	-	TRBV19	CASSVPGQGVENIQYF
-	-	TRBV2	CASSARTSTDTQYF
-	-	TRBV10-1	CASSEWGHMNTEAFF
TRBD2	-	TRBV18	CASSPLLAVHQETQYF
-	once	TRBV19	CASRSGQEAFF
-	-	TRBV30	CAWSADGNQPQHF
TRBD1	-	TRBV4-2	CASSQDTTGSGNTIYF
-	once	TRBV14	CASSQAATGELFF
-	-	TRBV11-1	CASSATEGTEAFF
-	-	TRBV5-1	CASSLDSRLAKNIQYF
-	-	TRBV6-5	CASSYKPTGSGEQYF
TRBD2	-	TRBV5-5	CASSRPREAQYF
TRBD1	-	TRBV15	CATTYGGTEAYEQYF
TRBD1	-	TRBV5-6	CASSARQGASGETQYF
-	few	TRBV5-1	CASSPSRQEGDYGYTF
-	-	TRBV19	CASSSGRGVSQPQHF
TRBD2	-	TRBV5-1	CASSFIAGGAGELFF
TRBD1	-	TRBV7-9	CASSLALGQVNQPQHF
TRBD1	-	TRBV2	CASNTGQGAEQFF
TRBD1	-	TRBV6-1	CASSVLQGGTDTQYF
-	-	TRBV7-9	CASSLATWVENTEAFF
-	-	TRBV6-4	CASSDAPLEAGANVLTF
-	-	TRBV4-1	CASSQTLAGNTIYF
TRBD1	once	TRBV30	CAWSPGTGFWGQQETQYF